This entry is about one T cell receptor (beta chain). The antigen is not known. Produced via immunoSEQ multiplex PCR; TCRdb's table is partial and in-frame only. The table has under 80,000 clones, 80% to 90% seen once. This sample is part of a study of Tregs in tolerant kidney transplant recipients. Overall study findings and caveats: Donor-specific Treg expansion exceeded global Treg expansion in tolerant patients, suggesting antigen drive.

The TCR was taken from a human donor who received a combined kidney and bone marrow transplant. The source was Tregs from blood, collected before the transplant.

The CDR3: CASMRREGGAENTEAFF. The CDR3 bases are TGTGCCAGCATGCGGAGGGAGGGGGGGGCGGAAAACACTGAAGCTTTCTTT. The chain combines TRBV21-1 with TRBJ1-1. TRBV21-1 is a pseudogene segment. This CDR3 region has 17 residues.